The next 29 T cell receptor beta chains were all read from a single sample in a study of cytomegalovirus exposure and HLA in healthy donors. Using immunoSEQ multiplex PCR, the repertoire was profiled, and TCRdb retains in-frame clones only, with some absent. The table records about 78,000 clones, about 96% of them present only once. The sequenced material came from PBMCs. Receptors originate from a man aged 18 to 29 in good health and CMV-seropositive.

The rearrangement links TRBV4-1 to TRBJ2-6; D gene unclear. The CDR3 length is 17 residues. V was trimmed by 4 bases and J by 4 bases, leaving 17 bases between them. Per germline, CDR1 MGHRA and CDR2 YSYEKL. CDR3 amino acids: CASSRLHSPKGANVLTF. In nucleotides, the CDR3 is TGCGCCAGCAGCCGACTGCATTCCCCGAAGGGGGCCAACGTCCTGACTTTC.

This clone is a singleton in its sample. J is TRBJ2-1 and V is TRBV30, with 9 positions matching TRBD2. J gave up 3 bases and V 5 bases, and 5 bases lay outside the gene matches. This CDR3 has 14 amino acids. Germline CDR1 GTSNPN, CDR2 SVGIG (reference sequence). In DNA, the CDR3 is TGTGCCTGGGATATTAGCGGGGGCTACAATGAGCAGTTCTTC. Encoded protein: CAWDISGGYNEQFF.

This clone was counted once. The chain uses TRBV18 and TRBJ2-5; the D gene is possibly TRBD2 (6 bases). Germline V gene lookup returns CDR1 KGHSH and CDR2 LQKENI. Trimming took off 5 bases at V and 4 bases at J, with 11 bases between the two ends. The CDR3 is 13 residues long. DNA of the CDR3: TGTGCCAGCTCAAAACTAGCTCGAGAGACCCAGTACTTC. Translating it yields CASSKLARETQYF.

Here the CDR3 reads CASSSHRDSQNIQYF. For the CDR3, the DNA is TGTGCCAGCAGCTCCCACCGGGACAGTCAAAACATTCAGTACTTC. The rearrangement uses TRBV11-3 and TRBJ2-4, with 7 positions matching TRBD1. V lost 4 bases and J lost 5; bases outside the gene matches: 8. The CDR3 spans 15 residues. From germline, CDR1 is SGHNT and CDR2 YENEEA.

The chain combines TRBV5-1 with TRBJ2-7; maybe TRBD1 (5 bases). Germline values: CDR1 SGHRS, CDR2 YFSETQ. The CDR3 covers 12 residues. Trimming removed 2 bases from V and 4 bases from J, with 7 bases in between. The CDR3 sequence is CASSFDSYEQYF. In DNA form, the CDR3 reads TGCGCCAGCAGCTTCGACAGTTACGAGCAGTACTTC.

The rearrangement uses TRBV5-1 and TRBJ2-3; 12 bases align to TRBD2. The CDR3 consists of 20 residues. Looked up from germline, CDR1 is SGHRS and CDR2 is YFSETQ. Trimming took 4 bases from V and 0 from J; bases not matched to a gene: 15. The CDR3 nucleotides read TGCGCCAGCAGCGACCGACTAGCGGGAGTCATTGGGACTAGCACAGATACGCAGTATTTT. Its protein is CASSDRLAGVIGTSTDTQYF.

The chain is built from TRBV28 and TRBJ2-1, with a tentative D call TRBD1 (5 bases). Germline V CDR1 and CDR2: MDHEN, SYDVKM. V lost 3 bases to trimming and J lost 6 bases, with 12 bases between them. This CDR3 spans 14 amino acids. The CDR3 sequence is CASSFEQVFNEQFF. The CDR3, as DNA: TGTGCCAGCAGTTTCGAACAGGTCTTCAATGAGCAGTTCTTC.

The chain is built from TRBV2 and TRBJ2-2; 8 bases line up with TRBD1. The V gene end was trimmed by 5 bases and the J gene end by 4 bases; junction bases not matched to a gene: 6. Germline values: CDR1 SNHLY, CDR2 FYNNEI. This CDR3 spans 15 amino acids. The chain's CDR3 is CASSPTGGGTGELFF. DNA of the CDR3: TGTGCCAGCAGTCCTACAGGGGGAGGCACCGGGGAGCTGTTTTTT.

This chain joins TRBV4-2 and TRBJ1-5; D is ambiguous. Germline V gene data show CDR1 as LGHNA and CDR2 as YNFKEQ. The V and J ends lost 4 bases and 5 bases respectively, with 15 bases between them. This CDR3 comprises 15 residues. The CDR3 DNA reads TGTGCCAGCAGCCCGTACGGTGCCACGGATCAGCCCCAGCATTTT. Its protein product is CASSPYGATDQPQHF.

This clone was counted a few times. The chain employs TRBV7-6 and TRBJ2-7, with TRBD2 matching 9 bases. CDR3 length: 15 residues. The germline V gene encodes CDR1 SGHVS and CDR2 FNYEAQ. The ends lost 4 bases at V and 8 bases at J; junction bases unmatched: 12. This CDR3 reads CASSSREGLAGKQYF. As DNA, the CDR3 is TGTGCCAGCAGCTCCAGAGAGGGCCTAGCGGGGAAGCAGTACTTC.

This chain connects TRBV9 to TRBJ2-7; 9 bases align to TRBD2. V shed 4 bases and J 4 bases; nucleotides not matched to a gene: 9. CDR3 length: 15 residues. Germline lookup yields CDR1 SGDLS and CDR2 YYNGEE. The CDR3 nucleotides are TGTGCCAGCAGCTCTCTAGCGGGGAGTCCTTACGAGCAGTACTTC. This codes for CASSSLAGSPYEQYF. Full variable domain (missing parts from reference TRBV9 and TRBJ2-7): DSGVTQTPKHLITATGQRVTLRCSPRSGDLSVYWYQQSLDQGLQFLIQYYNGEERAKGNILERFSAQQFPDLHSELNLSSLELGDSALYFCASSSLAGSPYEQYFGPGTRLTVT.

V is TRBV15 and J is TRBJ2-2, with 7 bases matching TRBD1. The V gene's germline CDR1 is LNHNV and CDR2 YYDKDF (reference sequence). The CDR3 is made up of 17 amino acids. Germline trimming cut 4 bases from V and 0 bases from J; bases unmatched to any gene: 8. CDR3 DNA: TGTGCCACCAGCAACCTCGGACAGGACGCGAACACCGGGGAGCTGTTTTTT. Amino acids: CATSNLGQDANTGELFF.

This clone was seen once. The chain combines TRBV29-1 with TRBJ2-5; 14 bases map to TRBD2. Germline CDR1 is SQVTM and CDR2 is ANQGSEA. The CDR3 is 19 amino acids. V shed 0 bases, J shed 1 base, and the junction held 10 bases outside the gene matches. The CDR3, as DNA: TGCAGCGTTGAAGAAAGGGTGACTAGCGGGAGGGCTTTCCAAGAGACCCAGTACTTC. Translated: CSVEERVTSGRAFQETQYF.

This chain links TRBV9 with TRBJ2-1; 7 nucleotides match TRBD2. The junction had 15 bases not matched to a gene; V was cut back by 4 bases and J by 2 bases. The CDR3 spans 18 residues. Per germline, CDR1 SGDLS and CDR2 YYNGEE. This chain's CDR3 is CASSPGSSGQRPYNEQFF. Written as DNA, the CDR3 is TGTGCCAGCAGCCCCGGATCTAGCGGTCAAAGGCCCTACAATGAGCAGTTCTTC.

This clone appeared once. The chain is built from TRBV14 and TRBJ2-3; no clear D gene. This CDR3 is 13 amino acids long. V was pared by 4 bases and J by 4 bases, with 9 bases between. Looked up from germline, CDR1 is SGHDN and CDR2 is FVKESK. The CDR3 sequence is CASSPLVPDTQYF. The CDR3 nucleotides are TGTGCCAGCAGCCCATTAGTGCCAGATACGCAGTATTTT.

This chain uses TRBV6-5 with TRBJ2-7; 7 bases match TRBD2. The germline V gene has CDR1 MNHEY and CDR2 SVGAGI. The ends lost 2 bases at V and 0 bases at J; junction bases unmatched: 1. CDR3 size: 14 residues. In DNA form, the CDR3 reads TGTGCCAGCAGTTACAGGACTAGCTCCTACGAGCAGTACTTC. Translating it yields CASSYRTSSYEQYF.

This clone showed up just once. The chain carries TRBV2 and TRBJ1-1; 9 nucleotides line up with TRBD1. V lost 4 bases and J lost 3; bases outside the gene matches: 3. The CDR3 runs to 14 residues. Germline assignment: CDR1 SNHLY and CDR2 FYNNEI. Here the CDR3 DNA reads TGTGCCAGCAGTGTAACAGGGGGCTACACTGAAGCTTTCTTT. It specifies CASSVTGGYTEAFF. Supplemented by reference TRBV2 and TRBJ1-1, the full variable domain reads EPEVTQTPSHQVTQMGQEVILRCVPISNHLYFYWYRQILGQKVEFLVSFYNNEISEKSEIFDDQFSVERPDGSNFTLKIRSTKLEDSAMYFCASSVTGGYTEAFFGQGTRLTVV.

The chain recombines TRBV2 with TRBJ2-3; D may be TRBD2 (5 bases). The V gene's germline CDR1 is SNHLY and CDR2 FYNNEI. The V end was cut by 3 bases, the J end by 8 bases, with 15 bases between. The CDR3 contains 14 residues. CDR3 nucleotide sequence: TGTGCCAGCAGTGACCTTCAAGGGAGAACTACGCAGTATTTT. As protein: CASSDLQGRTTQYF.

The CDR3 region is CASSSGQGNQPQHF. The DNA of the CDR3 is TGTGCCAGCAGCTCCGGACAGGGCAATCAGCCCCAGCATTTT. The chain employs TRBV27 and TRBJ1-5, with 7 bases matching TRBD1. CDR1 and CDR2 from the germline V gene are MNHEY and SMNVEV (reference sequence). V lost 6 bases, J lost 2 bases, and 4 bases stayed unmatched. The CDR3 is 14 amino acids.

V and J are TRBV18 and TRBJ2-3, with D unresolved. CDR3 length equals 16 residues. CDR1 is KGHSH and CDR2 is LQKENI in the germline V gene. The ends were cut back, 1 base at V and 1 base at J, with 12 bases in the middle. The CDR3 sequence is CASSPRSPGGTDTQYF. CDR3 nucleotide sequence: TGTGCCAGCTCACCACGCTCTCCAGGCGGCACAGATACGCAGTATTTT.

The chain recombines TRBV7-2 with TRBJ2-3, with a weak D call TRBD2 (6 bases). This CDR3 is 16 amino acids long. CDR1 and CDR2 from the germline V gene are SGHTA and FQGNSA. Trimming stripped 2 bases from V and 0 bases from J, with 12 bases between. CDR3 protein: CASSLKLAGSTDTQYF. DNA for the CDR3: TGTGCCAGCAGCTTAAAACTAGCAGGTAGCACAGATACGCAGTATTTT. Full variable domain (rest looked up from reference TRBV7-2 and TRBJ2-3): GAGVSQSPSNKVTEKGKDVELRCDPISGHTALYWYRQSLGQGLEFLIYFQGNSAPDKSGLPSDRFSAERTGGSVSTLTIQRTQQEDSAVYLCASSLKLAGSTDTQYFGPGTRLTVL.

The chain joins TRBV5-1 to TRBJ1-1, with 11 bases matching TRBD1. The CDR3 loop spans 17 amino acids. With V trimmed by 2 bases and J by 1 base, 7 bases remained unmatched. Germline lookup yields CDR1 SGHRS and CDR2 YFSETQ. The CDR3 DNA reads as TGCGCCAGCAGCTTATACGGACAGGGGGCTGAGAACACTGAAGCTTTCTTT. It translates to CASSLYGQGAENTEAFF.

The chain has TRBV2 and TRBJ1-5, with a tentative D call TRBD1 (5 bases). This CDR3 contains 14 residues. The germline CDR1 and CDR2 sequences are SNHLY and FYNNEI. V shed 5 bases and J shed 3 bases, with 11 bases lying between them. In DNA form, the CDR3 reads TGTGCCAGCAGTTCTCAGGGAATCAATCAGCCCCAGCATTTT. The encoded protein is CASSSQGINQPQHF.

This chain joins TRBV5-1 and TRBJ2-1, with D tentatively TRBD2 (7 bases). V gave up 2 bases and J gave up 0 bases, with 9 bases separating them. Germline lookup yields CDR1 SGHRS and CDR2 YFSETQ. The CDR3 is 15 residues long. The CDR3 reads CASSFRGASYNEQFF. DNA of the CDR3: TGCGCCAGCAGCTTTCGGGGGGCCTCCTACAATGAGCAGTTCTTC. The variable domain in full, completed from reference TRBV5-1 and TRBJ2-1, reads KAGVTQTPRYLIKTRGQQVTLSCSPISGHRSVSWYQQTPGQGLQFLFEYFSETQRNKGNFPGRFSGRQFSNSRSEMNVSTLELGDSALYLCASSFRGASYNEQFFGPGTRLTVL.

The chain recombines TRBV11-3 with TRBJ2-7, with D possibly matching TRBD2 (7 bases). This CDR3 comprises 14 residues. Germline V gene lookup returns CDR1 SGHNT and CDR2 YENEEA. The V end was cut by 2 bases, the J end by 5 bases, with 13 bases between. DNA for the CDR3: TGTGCCAGCAGCTTACCCGGCGGGGGCGACGAGCAGTACTTC. Translating it yields CASSLPGGGDEQYF.

The chain employs TRBV30 and TRBJ1-4; TRBD1 matches 7 bases. The trim removed 0 bases at V and 5 bases at J, leaving 6 bases unmatched. The germline CDR1 and CDR2 sequences are GTSNPN and SVGIG (reference sequence). The CDR3 totals 15 residues. The CDR3 is CAWSVLGTVNEKLFF. CDR3 DNA sequence: TGTGCCTGGAGTGTACTGGGGACAGTAAATGAAAAACTGTTTTTT.

V usage is TRBV5-1 and J usage is TRBJ2-1; D is perhaps TRBD2 (6 bases). The CDR3 is made up of 17 amino acids. Germline CDR1 and CDR2: SGHRS and YFSETQ. V dropped 5 bases and J dropped 0 bases, with 18 bases sitting between them. The CDR3 is CASRPRATGSSYNEQFF. The CDR3 nucleotides are TGCGCCAGCAGGCCTCGGGCCACCGGGAGCTCCTACAATGAGCAGTTCTTC.

The chain joins TRBV4-1 to TRBJ2-5; 12 bases are shared with TRBD1. The CDR3 runs to 18 residues. With V trimmed by 3 bases and J by 2 bases, 10 bases remained unmatched. Germline CDR1 MGHRA, CDR2 YSYEKL. As DNA, the CDR3 is TGCGCCAGCAGCCAGGCAACGGGGACAGGGGGCCTGCAAGAGACCCAGTACTTC. This encodes CASSQATGTGGLQETQYF.

This clone was observed once. CDR3 region: CASSPGQGREKLFF. Written as DNA, the CDR3 is TGCGCCAGCAGCCCCGGACAGGGACGTGAAAAACTGTTTTTT. This chain links TRBV5-1 with TRBJ1-4; 8 nucleotides match TRBD1. The V gene end was trimmed by 4 bases and the J gene end by 7 bases; junction bases not matched to a gene: 6. Germline CDR1 SGHRS, CDR2 YFSETQ. CDR3 length equals 14 residues.